This T cell receptor (beta chain) was sequenced for a study of shared clonotypes between healthy human individuals. CDR3 length: 12 residues. V was shortened by 0 bases and J by 4 bases, with 5 bases between the two germline ends. The germline gives CDR1 SQVTM, CDR2 ANQGSEA. As concerns this clone: Its specificity is not known.

Study conclusions and caveats: Even with large depth, rarefaction showed that sorted-subset sequencing was incomplete.

As handled by the study authors: Filtering differed because ImmunoSEQ produced junction-only sequences that carried no quality scores. Measured with immunoSEQ multiplex PCR; TCRdb has only the in-frame clones, and not every one. From that table come the V and J calls and clone size; the DNA was used to work out D and trimming. Seen here are roughly 2,000,000 clones, approximately 95% observed once, and the top ten hold 1% to 1.5%. Naive CD8 isolation took CD45RO-negative cells positively selected for CCR7 and excluded terminally differentiated effector memory CD45RA+ cells. This chain links TRBV29-1 with TRBJ2-3; either TRBD1 or TRBD2 may fit D (5 bases each). Sequenced material: naive CD8+ T cells sorted from blood. The sequence derives from a man between 18 and 29 years old in good health. CDR3 DNA sequence: TGCAGCGTTGAAGAGGGGGCAGATACGCAGTATTTT. It codes for CSVEEGADTQYF.